The subject of this entry is one T cell receptor beta chain. As originally analysed: Scientists estimated how many nucleated cells there were by amplifying reference gene primers. TCRdb keeps only in-frame clones here, not all; method: immunoSEQ multiplex PCR. V and J calls and clone size are as listed in that table; D and trimming were resolved from the DNA. The sample shows about 190,000 clones, under 80% of them seen only once. Germline CDR1 MNHEY, CDR2 SMNVEV (reference sequence). J lost 3 bases, V lost 8 bases, and 4 bases had no gene match. The CDR3 spans 13 residues. The sample originates from a study of blood T cell repertoires in COVID-19. The wider study: From T cells, B-cell-depleted T cells, or PBMCs came the material, which was cDNA or gDNA.

V gene TRBV27 combines with J gene TRBJ2-1; 7 bases agree with TRBD2. The TCR comes from a woman in her fifties or sixties with acute or convalescent COVID-19. What was sequenced was peripheral blood. Here the CDR3 DNA reads TGTGCCAGCCGGGACTATAACTACAATGAGCAGTTCTTC. Translation gives CASRDYNYNEQFF.